This TCR beta chain was obtained from a study of immune heterogeneity within non-small cell lung tumors (dated by TCRdb to 2017 to 2018). Regarding the complete study: By histology, the tumors were several squamous cell carcinomas, 10 non-squamous carcinomas and 1 tumor not otherwise specified. Whole-exome sequencing, RNA-seq and TCR beta repertoire sequencing were combined for multiple spatially distinct regions from each NSCLC tumor so that intratumoral immune heterogeneity could be examined. TCR repertoires were analyzed from some 60 tumor loci of roughly 15 patients, whereas transcriptome data were available for only around 42 loci from 12 patients. Neoantigen binding to each patient's HLA alleles was predicted with netMHCpan-3.0 for mutant peptides of 8 to 11 amino acids.

What the research found in general, with its limitations: High-frequency TCR beta clonotypes were found to be largely distinct between individual patients. A statistically significant but moderate positive correlation (R approximately 0.34) was observed between local T-cell repertoire clonality and local tumor mutational burden. Identical dominant CDR3B clonotypes recurred across loci within a patient, yet different tumor locations also harbored unique high-frequency clones.

This clonotype is considered medium-sized (0.01 to 0.1%). No cognate antigen has been identified for it. There are no base qualities to consult, and no much larger clone falls within one base. Genomic DNA extracted from bulk tumor tissue served as TCR template, with 600 ng gDNA amplified per sample. During surgery, multiple biopsies were taken from each primary tumor, with sampling sites spaced as far apart as possible within the tumor mass. The study cohort was described as untreated, and the patients were newly diagnosed NSCLC cases having curative surgery. Donors were about 16 newly diagnosed non-small cell lung cancer patients undergoing surgery with curative intent. The resected tumor masses were reviewed by two independent pathologists. Sequencing was performed only on DNA and RNA samples of high quality. The CDR3 goes from the cysteine to the phenylalanine over 15 residues. The kept DNA is CDR3 alone, 45 bases in frame from the first base. The germline V gene gives CDR1 as SGHRS and CDR2 as YFSETQ. Trimming removed 0 bases from V and 2 bases from J; the gene matches leave 3 bases unexplained.

The TCR beta CDR3 region was amplified with a multiplex PCR system, in which a first round of around 11 cycles was run using 32 V-gene forward and 13 J-gene reverse primers. A QIAGEN Multiplex PCR Kit was used for first-round PCR, and the primer sequences were filed in Chinese patent CN105087789A. Illumina universal primers were added in a second PCR round performed with the Phusion High-Fidelity PCR Kit. Sequencing of the TCR libraries was done on the Illumina HiSeq X Ten platform in paired-end mode with a 151 bp read length. The original pipeline was this. Reads lacking multiplex PCR primers were removed with Cutadapt, read pairs were merged with PEAR, and CDR3 regions were called with MiXCR default settings. Shannon entropy measured repertoire diversity, and clonality was calculated as one minus the Shannon entropy divided by the ln of the count of productive unique sequences. Clonotypes at a frequency of at least 0.5% were defined as dominant or high-frequency T-cell clones. TCRdb reanalyzed the raw reads on its own, using fastp at Q25 for trimming and MiXCR for clone calling, and kept in-frame beta chains. For every CDR3 protein sequence, its rows merge into one entry that carries the most common genes and DNA. TCRdb's processing, not the study's, gives the V and J calls here. Counted in this sample were 20,000 to 25,000 distinct CDR3 sequences; roughly 30% of them appeared once. The top ten clones comprise roughly 4.5% of the sample.

The sequenced sample consisted of lung tumor tissue. This TCR was recovered from a man in his forties or fifties with non-small cell lung cancer. The sequence joins TRBV5-1 to TRBJ2-7; TRBD2 agrees with 9 junctional bases. The CDR3 is CASSLASSGTYEQYF. Read as DNA, the sequence is TGCGCCAGCAGCTTGGCGTCTAGCGGGACCTACGAGCAGTACTTC.